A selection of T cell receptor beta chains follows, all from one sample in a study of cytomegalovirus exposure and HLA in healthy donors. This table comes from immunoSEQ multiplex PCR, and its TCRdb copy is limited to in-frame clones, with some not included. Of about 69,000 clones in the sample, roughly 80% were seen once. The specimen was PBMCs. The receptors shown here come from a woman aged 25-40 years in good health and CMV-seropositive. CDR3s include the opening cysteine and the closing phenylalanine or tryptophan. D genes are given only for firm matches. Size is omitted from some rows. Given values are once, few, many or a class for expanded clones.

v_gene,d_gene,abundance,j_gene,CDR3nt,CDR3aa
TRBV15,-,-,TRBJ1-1,TGTGCCACCAGCAGGCCTGGATTGGAGACTGAAGCTTTCTTT,CATSRPGLETEAFF
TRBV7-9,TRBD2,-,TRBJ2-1,TGTGCCAGCAGCCCAGTTTCGGGAGGGCCCTACAATGAGCAGTTCTTC,CASSPVSGGPYNEQFF
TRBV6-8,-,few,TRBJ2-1,TGTGCCAGCAGCCACTCATCCGGGTATAGCTCCTACAATGAGCAGTTCTTC,CASSHSSGYSSYNEQFF
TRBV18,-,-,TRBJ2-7,TGTGCCAGCTCGCCCGATACCTCCTTCAGGGGCGAGCAGTACTTC,CASSPDTSFRGEQYF
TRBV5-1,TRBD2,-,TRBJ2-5,TGCGCCAGCAGCGGCGGACTAGCGGGAGCAGAGACCCAGTACTTC,CASSGGLAGAETQYF
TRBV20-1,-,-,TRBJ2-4,TGCAGTGCTAAGTTCGGGGAGATTCAGTACTTC,CSAKFGEIQYF
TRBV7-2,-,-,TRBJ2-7,TGTGCCAGCAGCTTAGAATCAACGACTCCCTACGAGCAGTACTTC,CASSLESTTPYEQYF
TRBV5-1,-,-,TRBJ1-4,TGCGCCAGCAGCTTGGCAGGAAATGAAAAACTGTTTTTT,CASSLAGNEKLFF
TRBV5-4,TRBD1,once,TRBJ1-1,TGTGCCAGCAGCTCGGAGACAGGGCGGACTGAAGCTTTCTTT,CASSSETGRTEAFF
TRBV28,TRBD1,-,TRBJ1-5,TGTGCCAGCAGTCACGGGACAGTAAATCAGCCCCAGCATTTT,CASSHGTVNQPQHF
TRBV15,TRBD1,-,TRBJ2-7,TGTGCCACCAGCAGGGACAGGGTTGTAGGGGACGAGCAGTACTTC,CATSRDRVVGDEQYF
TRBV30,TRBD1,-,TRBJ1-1,TGTGCCTGGAGTGCAGGGGGCAGAGGCACTGAAGCTTTCTTT,CAWSAGGRGTEAFF
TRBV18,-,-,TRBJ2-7,TGTGCCAGCTCACCCGAGTACGAGCAGTACTTC,CASSPEYEQYF
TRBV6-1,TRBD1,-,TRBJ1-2,TGTGCCAGCAATGAGGGACAGGGATACCTCGGAGGCTACACCTTC,CASNEGQGYLGGYTF
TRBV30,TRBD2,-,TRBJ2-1,TGTGCCTGGAGTCCTGTAGCGGGACCTGAGCAGTTCTTC,CAWSPVAGPEQFF
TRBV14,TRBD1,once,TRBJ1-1,TGTGCCAGCAGCCAACGGGGACAGGGGAACACTGAAGCTTTCTTT,CASSQRGQGNTEAFF
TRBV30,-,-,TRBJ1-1,TGTGCCTGGACCTCAGGGGTCAGCGCTGAAGCTTTCTTT,CAWTSGVSAEAFF
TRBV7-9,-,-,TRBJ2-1,TGTGCCAGCAGCGGGGGGGGCAGTCACAATGAGCAGTTCTTC,CASSGGGSHNEQFF
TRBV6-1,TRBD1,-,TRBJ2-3,TGTGCCAGCAGTCAGGGGGCGTGGAACACAGATACGCAGTATTTT,CASSQGAWNTDTQYF
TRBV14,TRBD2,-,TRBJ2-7,TGTGCCAGCAGCCTGGGACTAGACTTGGCCCCCTACGAGCAGTACTTC,CASSLGLDLAPYEQYF
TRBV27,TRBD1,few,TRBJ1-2,TGTGCCAGCAGTTTATCAGTGACAGGGAATGGCTACACCTTC,CASSLSVTGNGYTF
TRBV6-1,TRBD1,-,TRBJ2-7,TGTGCCAGCAGTGAGCCGAGGGGGCAGGGCATAGACGAGCAGTACTTC,CASSEPRGQGIDEQYF
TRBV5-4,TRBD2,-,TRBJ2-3,TGTGCCAGCAGCGCAACACTAGCGGGAGTTGAGACAGATACGCAGTATTTT,CASSATLAGVETDTQYF
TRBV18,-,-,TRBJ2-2,TGTGCCAGCTCACCACGGGAGTTTGGCGGGGAGCTGTTTTTT,CASSPREFGGELFF
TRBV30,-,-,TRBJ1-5,TGTGCCTGGAGTGTGCGGGAACATCAGCCCCAGCATTTT,CAWSVREHQPQHF
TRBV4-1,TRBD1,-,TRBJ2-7,TGCGCCAGCAGCCCTCAGACAGGGGGCTACGAGCAGTACTTC,CASSPQTGGYEQYF
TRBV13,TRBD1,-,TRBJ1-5,TGTGCCAGCAGCAGGACAGGGCCTAGCAATCAGCCCCAGCATTTT,CASSRTGPSNQPQHF
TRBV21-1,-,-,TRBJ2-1,TGTGCCAGCAGCATATGTCCCGGGACAGGTTCGGTTGAGCAGTTCTTC,CASSICPGTGSVEQFF
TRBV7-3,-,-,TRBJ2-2,TGTGCCAGCAGCCCTGGACAGCCCGGGGAGCTGTTTTTT,CASSPGQPGELFF
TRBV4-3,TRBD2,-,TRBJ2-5,TGCGCCAGCAGCCAAGGACTACTAGCGGGAGGCCAAGAGACCCAGTACTTC,CASSQGLLAGGQETQYF
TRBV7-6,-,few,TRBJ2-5,TGTGCCAGCAGCCGGGACAAAGAGACCCAGTACTTC,CASSRDKETQYF
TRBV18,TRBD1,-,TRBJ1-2,TGTGCCAGCTCACCACCTGGGACAGGGTATGGCTACACCTTC,CASSPPGTGYGYTF
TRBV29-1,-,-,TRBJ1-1,TGCAGCGTTGTAGCCCAGAAGACAGGTTCTAACACTGAAGCTTTCTTT,CSVVAQKTGSNTEAFF
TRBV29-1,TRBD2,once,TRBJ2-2,TGCAGCGTGCGGACTAGCGGGGACACCGGGGAGCTGTTTTTT,CSVRTSGDTGELFF
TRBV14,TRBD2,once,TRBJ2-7,TGTGCCAGCAGCCAAGCTCCCGGGACTAGCTTCGACGAGCAGTACTTC,CASSQAPGTSFDEQYF
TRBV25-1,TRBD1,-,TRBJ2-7,TGTGCCAGCAGTGAAGAGACAGGGTTCTACGAGCAGTACTTC,CASSEETGFYEQYF